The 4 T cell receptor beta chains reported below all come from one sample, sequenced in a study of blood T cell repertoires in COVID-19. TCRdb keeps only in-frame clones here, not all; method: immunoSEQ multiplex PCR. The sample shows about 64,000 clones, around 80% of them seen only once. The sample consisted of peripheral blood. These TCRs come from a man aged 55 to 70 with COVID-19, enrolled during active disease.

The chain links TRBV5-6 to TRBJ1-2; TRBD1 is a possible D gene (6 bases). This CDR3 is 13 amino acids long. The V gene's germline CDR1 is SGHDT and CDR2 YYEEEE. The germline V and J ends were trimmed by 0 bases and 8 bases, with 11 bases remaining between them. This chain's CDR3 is CASSLVAGDGYTF. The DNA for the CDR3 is TGTGCCAGCAGCTTGGTGGCAGGGGACGGCTACACCTTC.

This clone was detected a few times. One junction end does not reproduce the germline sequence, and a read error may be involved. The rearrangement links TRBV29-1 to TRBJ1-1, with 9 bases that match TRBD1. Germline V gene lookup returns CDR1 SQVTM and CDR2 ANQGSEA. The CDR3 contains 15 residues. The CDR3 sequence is CSSERRGTGNAEAFF. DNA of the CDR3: TGCAGCAGCGAACGGCGCGGGACAGGGAACGCTGAAGCTTTCTTT.

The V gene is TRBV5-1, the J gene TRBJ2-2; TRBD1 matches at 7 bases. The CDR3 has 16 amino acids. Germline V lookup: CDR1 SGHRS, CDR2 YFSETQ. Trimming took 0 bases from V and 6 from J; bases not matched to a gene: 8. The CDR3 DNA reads TGCGCCAGCAGCTTGGCCATAGGGGGCAACGCCGGGGAGCTGTTTTTT. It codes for CASSLAIGGNAGELFF.

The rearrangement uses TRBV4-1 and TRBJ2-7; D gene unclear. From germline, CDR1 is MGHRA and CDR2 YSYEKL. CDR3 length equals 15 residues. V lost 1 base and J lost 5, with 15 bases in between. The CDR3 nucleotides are TGCGCCAGCAGCCAAGTAGTGGCTTTTACTAACGAGCAGTACTTC. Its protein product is CASSQVVAFTNEQYF.